The T cell receptor beta chain under discussion was sequenced for a study of blood T cell repertoires in COVID-19. The germline V gene has CDR1 GTSNPN and CDR2 SVGIG (reference sequence). V gave up 0 bases and J gave up 0 bases, with 17 bases separating them. This CDR3 contains 17 residues. Data came from immunoSEQ multiplex PCR; TCRdb stores just in-frame clones and leaves some out. Among 70,000 to 90,000 clones listed, 80% to 90% were seen once. This clone has only a few counts. Sequencing was done on a sample of peripheral blood. The chain uses TRBV30 and TRBJ1-1, with no clear D. This TCR came from a man between 60 and 75 years old with acute or convalescent COVID-19. CDR3 sequence reads: CAWSVGVRPILNTEAFF. CDR3 DNA sequence: TGTGCCTGGAGTGTCGGGGTCCGACCCATTCTGAACACTGAAGCTTTCTTT.